This TCR beta chain appears in the sequencing data of a study of T cell changes during pregnancy in multiple sclerosis. This CDR3 has 10 amino acids. V trimming: 3 bases; J trimming: 10 bases; junction bases outside the gene matches: 0. Germline-derived CDR1 and CDR2 are DFQATT and SNEGSKA (reference sequence). Data came from immunoSEQ multiplex PCR; TCRdb stores just in-frame clones and leaves some out. Of about 92,000 clones listed, approximately 92% were seen once; the top ten hold over 2%. J is TRBJ2-1 and V is TRBV20-1; 7 bases agree with TRBD2. The specimen comprised peripheral blood, sampled in the first trimester of pregnancy. This receptor was obtained from a female donor with multiple sclerosis, enrolled in a pregnancy study. CDR3 DNA: TGCAGTGCTAGGGGGGGGGAGCAGTTCTTC. This codes for CSARGGEQFF.